This paragraph covers one T cell receptor (beta chain) sequence. The antigen remains undetermined. The entry originates in a study of cytomegalovirus exposure and HLA in healthy donors. Across the study: Out of 150 million to 200 million T cells, an earlier analysis found about 120 million unique TCR beta sequences in total. Study conclusions and caveats: A later analysis revealed that TCR association rates differed between HLA loci, peaking at DRB1 and bottoming out at HLA-C. The study carried out a later analysis of TCR beta sequences. It associated 15,000 to 20,000 of them with specific HLA alleles at a false discovery rate of 0.05.

PCR employed 60 Vbeta and 13 Jbeta primers. The method was immunoSEQ multiplex PCR; TCRdb's version includes in-frame clones alone and lacks a portion of them. There are about 200,000 clones in the sample; over 75% occur only once, and under 2% lies in the top ten. V gave up 3 bases and J gave up 0 bases, with 9 bases separating them. Germline V gives CDR1 GTSNPN, CDR2 SVGIG (reference sequence). The CDR3 runs to 14 residues. The receptor's source is a man younger than 35 in good health and CMV-seronegative. The sequencing sample was made of PBMCs. The V gene is TRBV30, the J gene TRBJ1-3; D gene unclear. The CDR3: CAWSGGTSGNTIYF. The CDR3 region has the DNA TGTGCCTGGAGCGGAGGTACCTCTGGAAACACCATATATTTT.